The clone carrying this T cell receptor beta chain was seen once. What it binds is not known. The study ran its PCR with 60 Vbeta and 13 Jbeta primers. TCRdb keeps only in-frame clones here, not all; method: immunoSEQ multiplex PCR. Seen here are 54,000 or so clones, 70% observed once, and the top ten hold approximately 19%. V lost 0 bases, J lost 5 bases, and 10 bases lay in between. Germline values: CDR1 LGHNA, CDR2 YSLEER. This CDR3 contains 14 residues. This sample is drawn from a study of cytomegalovirus exposure and HLA in healthy donors. Whole-study context: Earlier, approximately 190 million T cells were analyzed, and about 100 million unique TCR beta sequences were found among them. Study-level findings and limits: Most TCRs appeared rarely, but some public TCRs recurred in many donors.

The sequencing sample was made of PBMCs. This receptor was obtained from a woman aged 60-70 years in good health and CMV-seropositive. This chain uses TRBV4-3 with TRBJ2-5, with TRBD2 as a possible D gene (5 bases). The DNA for the CDR3 is TGCGCCAGCAGCCAAGATTGGACTGGTGAGACCCAGTACTTC. Translating gives CASSQDWTGETQYF.